This T cell receptor (beta chain) was observed in a study of T cell repertoires in cytomegalovirus infection. TCRdb fed the reads into MiXCR, producing one record per CDR3 protein. The data hold under 850,000 distinct CDR3 sequences, with roughly 36% observed a single time. This CDR3 region has 15 residues. Trimming pared 0 bases from V and 2 bases from J, leaving 8 bases between. CDR1 is SGHDN, CDR2 FVKESK, per germline. The sample was PBMCs. This clonotype was sampled from a human donor in good health (CMV status not recorded). Some clones in this sample may be carry-over from other donors' samples. The chain couples TRBV14 to TRBJ2-1; unclear D gene. CDR3 residues: CASSQDLPTYNEQFF. As DNA, the CDR3 is TGTGCCAGCAGCCAAGATCTCCCTACCTACAATGAGCAGTTCTTC.